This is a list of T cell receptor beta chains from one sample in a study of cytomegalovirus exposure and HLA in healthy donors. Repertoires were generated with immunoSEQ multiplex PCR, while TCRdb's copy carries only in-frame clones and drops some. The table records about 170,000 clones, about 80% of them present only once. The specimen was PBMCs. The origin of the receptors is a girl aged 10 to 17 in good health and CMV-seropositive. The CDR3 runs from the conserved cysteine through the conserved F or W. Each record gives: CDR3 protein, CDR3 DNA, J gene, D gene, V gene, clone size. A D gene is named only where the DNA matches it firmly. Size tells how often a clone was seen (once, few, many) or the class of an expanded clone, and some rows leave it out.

CASSQSPGDEQYF,TGCGCCAGCAGCCAATCCCCAGGGGACGAGCAGTACTTC,TRBJ2-7,NA,TRBV4-1,NA
CASSLEMTGQGYGYTF,TGCGCCAGCAGCTTGGAGATGACGGGACAGGGCTATGGCTACACCTTC,TRBJ1-2,TRBD1,TRBV5-1,NA
CASSPEGDFNYGYTF,TGTGCCAGCTCACCAGAAGGGGACTTTAACTATGGCTACACCTTC,TRBJ1-2,NA,TRBV18,NA
CASSLQTGDEQYF,TGTGCCAGCAGCCTCCAGACGGGAGACGAGCAGTACTTC,TRBJ2-7,NA,TRBV7-2,NA
CASSRGTADTQYF,TGTGCCAGCAGCCGGGGGACGGCAGATACGCAGTATTTT,TRBJ2-3,NA,TRBV5-4,NA
CASNHPRTSGSGTGELFF,TGCGCCAGCAACCATCCCCGGACTAGCGGGTCGGGCACCGGGGAGCTGTTTTTT,TRBJ2-2,TRBD2,TRBV5-1,NA
CASRAGGPTNEQFF,TGTGCCAGCAGGGCGGGAGGGCCGACCAATGAGCAGTTCTTC,TRBJ2-1,TRBD2,TRBV2,NA
CATSRDPRGDYGYTF,TGTGCCACCAGCAGAGATCCCCGCGGAGACTATGGCTACACCTTC,TRBJ1-2,NA,TRBV15,NA
CASSGGAGVLYEQYF,TGTGCCAGCAGTGGGGGGGCAGGGGTTTTGTACGAGCAGTACTTC,TRBJ2-7,NA,TRBV5-4,NA
CSVEALGGRHEQYF,TGCAGCGTTGAAGCTCTCGGTGGGAGGCACGAGCAGTACTTC,TRBJ2-7,NA,TRBV29-1,NA
CASSIAGTGDTEAFF,TGTGCCAGTAGTATAGCCGGGACAGGGGACACTGAAGCTTTCTTT,TRBJ1-1,TRBD1,TRBV19,NA
CASSLDFSSGYEQYF,TGTGCCAGCAGCTTAGATTTTAGTTCGGGCTACGAGCAGTACTTC,TRBJ2-7,NA,TRBV7-2,once
CASSYSGRRNYGYTF,TGTGCCAGCAGTTACTCTGGGAGACGTAACTATGGCTACACCTTC,TRBJ1-2,NA,TRBV6-5,NA
CASSWEMGPSEKLFF,TGTGCCAGCAGCTGGGAAATGGGGCCAAGTGAAAAACTGTTTTTT,TRBJ1-4,NA,TRBV28,once
CASSRRTSGVLTGELFF,TGTGCCAGTAGTAGGAGGACTAGCGGGGTCCTTACCGGGGAGCTGTTTTTT,TRBJ2-2,TRBD2,TRBV19,NA
CASSKEDSVQETQYF,TGTGCCAGCAGCAAAGAGGACAGCGTCCAAGAGACCCAGTACTTC,TRBJ2-5,NA,TRBV7-8,NA
CASRAGGSSSGNTIYF,TGTGCCAGCAGGGCGGGAGGGTCTAGCTCTGGAAACACCATATATTTT,TRBJ1-3,NA,TRBV6-6,NA
CASSWSGVSTGELFF,TGTGCCAGCAGTTGGTCAGGGGTTAGCACCGGGGAGCTGTTTTTT,TRBJ2-2,NA,TRBV28,few
CASSSGIGETQYF,TGTGCCAGCAGTTCGGGGATCGGGGAGACCCAGTACTTC,TRBJ2-5,NA,TRBV7-3,NA
CASSLGTSTDTQYF,TGTGCCAGCTCACTCGGGACAAGCACAGATACGCAGTATTTT,TRBJ2-3,NA,TRBV18,NA
CASSARLRDIDNFYEQYF,TGTGCCAGCAGCGCACGCCTTCGGGACATCGATAATTTTTACGAGCAGTACTTC,TRBJ2-7,NA,TRBV7-3,few
CASSEFPHYNNEQFF,TGTGCCAGCAGTGAATTCCCCCACTACAACAATGAGCAGTTCTTC,TRBJ2-1,NA,TRBV2,few
CASSQGAGGNYGYTF,TGCGCCAGCAGCCAAGGGGCTGGAGGAAACTATGGCTACACCTTC,TRBJ1-2,NA,TRBV4-1,NA
CASSPGTSGGDIPYNEQFF,TGTGCCAGCAGCCCCGGGACTAGCGGGGGAGACATACCCTACAATGAGCAGTTCTTC,TRBJ2-1,TRBD2,TRBV7-3,NA
CASSLGAGTSEEQFF,TGTGCCAGCAGCTTAGGGGCCGGGACTAGCGAAGAGCAGTTCTTC,TRBJ2-1,TRBD2,TRBV7-3,NA
CASSEQLAGSSYNEQFF,TGTGCCAGCAGTGAACAACTAGCGGGGTCCTCCTACAATGAGCAGTTCTTC,TRBJ2-1,TRBD2,TRBV25-1,NA
CSVEKRPPGLAGSNEQFF,TGCAGCGTTGAAAAGCGCCCCCCCGGGCTAGCGGGATCTAATGAGCAGTTCTTC,TRBJ2-1,TRBD2,TRBV29-1,NA
CANSLAGGPSFRELFF,TGTGCCAACAGTTTAGCGGGGGGCCCTAGTTTTCGGGAGCTGTTTTTT,TRBJ2-2,TRBD2,TRBV27,NA
CASSPDGAYEQYF,TGTGCCAGCAGCCCAGACGGAGCCTACGAGCAGTACTTC,TRBJ2-7,NA,TRBV7-9,NA
CASSQRSSGANVLTF,TGCGCCAGCAGCCAACGTAGCTCTGGGGCCAACGTCCTGACTTTC,TRBJ2-6,NA,TRBV4-1,NA
CASSLGAGYTEAFF,TGTGCCAGCAGCTTAGGCGCGGGGTACACTGAAGCTTTCTTT,TRBJ1-1,NA,TRBV7-3,NA
CASSPQGEPYWEQYF,TGTGCCAGCAGCCCACAGGGGGAACCCTATTGGGAGCAGTACTTC,TRBJ2-7,TRBD1,TRBV27,once
CSVDPGYGYTF,TGCAGCGTTGACCCCGGCTATGGCTACACCTTC,TRBJ1-2,NA,TRBV29-1,NA
CAWGDREYQPQHF,TGTGCCTGGGGAGACAGGGAATATCAGCCCCAGCATTTT,TRBJ1-5,TRBD1,TRBV30,NA
CASSSLAAQSYEQYF,TGTGCCAGCAGTTCCCTAGCGGCCCAATCCTACGAGCAGTACTTC,TRBJ2-7,TRBD2,TRBV6-6,NA
CASSLGPGEEYF,TGTGCCAGCAGCTTAGGTCCGGGAGAAGAGTACTTC,TRBJ2-7,NA,TRBV11-2,NA
CASSLRWTGRETQYF,TGCGCCAGCAGCTTGCGGTGGACAGGGCGTGAGACCCAGTACTTC,TRBJ2-5,TRBD1,TRBV5-1,NA
CASRTGMANYGYTF,TGCGCCAGCAGGACAGGGATGGCTAACTATGGCTACACCTTC,TRBJ1-2,TRBD1,TRBV10-1,NA
CASSIADYSYEQYF,TGTGCCAGTAGTATAGCAGACTACTCCTACGAGCAGTACTTC,TRBJ2-7,NA,TRBV19,once
CASSLAPGSSGNTIYF,TGTGCCAGCAGCTTGGCCCCGGGGAGCTCTGGAAACACCATATATTTT,TRBJ1-3,NA,TRBV5-4,NA
CASSGTAGTGGYEQYF,TGTGCCAGCAGCGGGACCGCCGGGACAGGGGGTTACGAGCAGTACTTC,TRBJ2-7,TRBD1,TRBV9,NA
CASTGDRGTDTQYF,TGTGCCAGCACCGGGGACAGGGGCACAGATACGCAGTATTTT,TRBJ2-3,TRBD1,TRBV11-2,NA
CASSPSGGSVGELFF,TGTGCCAGCAGCCCTAGCGGGGGGTCTGTCGGGGAGCTGTTTTTT,TRBJ2-2,TRBD2,TRBV7-8,few
CASSEVGQRLREQYF,TGTGCCAGCAGTGAAGTGGGACAGAGGCTCCGCGAGCAGTACTTC,TRBJ2-7,TRBD1,TRBV6-1,NA
CASSQGGEVFGYGYTF,TGCGCCAGCAGCCAAGGGGGAGAGGTTTTTGGCTATGGCTACACCTTC,TRBJ1-2,NA,TRBV4-3,NA
CASSHHRDRYQPQHF,TGTGCCAGCAGCCACCATCGGGACAGGTATCAGCCCCAGCATTTT,TRBJ1-5,TRBD1,TRBV7-8,NA
CASSPYLRGNSYNEQFF,TGTGCCAGCAGTCCCTATCTCCGGGGGAACTCCTACAATGAGCAGTTCTTC,TRBJ2-1,NA,TRBV27,NA
CASSGGQSSYGYTF,TGTGCCAGCAGTGGGGGACAGTCGTCCTATGGCTACACCTTC,TRBJ1-2,TRBD1,TRBV28,once
CASSAGTWKEKLFF,TGTGCCAGCAGTGCCGGGACTTGGAAGGAAAAACTGTTTTTT,TRBJ1-4,NA,TRBV27,NA
CASSLSWSEDQPQHF,TGTGCCAGCAGCTTGTCTTGGAGTGAGGATCAGCCCCAGCATTTT,TRBJ1-5,NA,TRBV5-6,NA
CSAGRGGGLVEAFF,TGCAGCGCCGGGCGAGGCGGGGGCCTCGTTGAAGCTTTCTTT,TRBJ1-1,NA,TRBV29-1,once
CASSTGDQPQHF,TGTGCCAGCTCAACAGGGGATCAGCCCCAGCATTTT,TRBJ1-5,TRBD1,TRBV18,NA
CASSLSGGAETQYF,TGCGCCAGCAGCTTGTCCGGGGGGGCGGAGACCCAGTACTTC,TRBJ2-5,TRBD2,TRBV5-1,NA